This TCR beta chain was found in a study of blood T cell repertoires in COVID-19 (dated by TCRdb to 2018 to 2021). A note on the overall study: Samples from collaborators originated in the United States, Italy and Spain and spanned both the acute and convalescent phases of COVID-19. Where HLA class I and class II types were available, the types were taken from metadata supplied by the sample provider, not from assay-based typing. The repertoires were released in a freely available public database intended as a resource for research on the immune response to SARS-CoV-2. Nearly every sample came with metadata listing a de-identified subject ID, COVID-19 status, age in years and sex. Samples came from the ongoing ImmuneRACE study (first 160 participants) plus 1,254 subjects from 6 global collaborators. The dataset comprised deeply sampled blood TCRbeta repertoires from subjects exposed to, actively infected with, or recovered from COVID-19. The material from the prospective study consisted of cDNA or gDNA derived from T cells, B-cell-depleted T cells, or PBMCs. Overall study results and their limits: How much clinical and demographic metadata was included differed by source and by participant, and the metadata was provided uncurated.

The immunoSEQ Assay, a bias-controlled multiplex PCR, was used to amplify TCRbeta CDR3 regions from genomic DNA. Turning to the authors' computational methods: The number of nucleated cells in each sample was estimated from the amplification of reference gene primers within the assay. Sequence reads were collapsed and filtered to measure the absolute abundance of every unique TCRbeta CDR3 rearrangement. For each sample, productive Simpson clonality was calculated by taking the square root of Simpson's diversity index across productive rearrangements. The table comes from immuneACCESS by way of TCRdb, which keeps in-frame sequences with V and J called. Part of the clones is missing from these tables; in studies checked, under half for an unresolved V gene and the rest for unknown reasons. V and J calls plus clone size are reproduced from that table; the DNA served to infer D and trimming. The sample table records 300,000 or so clones; roughly 86% of these occur just once. Of the sample, roughly 2.9% is held by the ten largest clones.

Participants in the prospective study were enrolled through a virtual design, were aged roughly 18 to 100 years, and lived in roughly 25 United States geographic areas. Cohort assignment in the prospective study relied on participant-reported clinical history from a screening survey and a study questionnaire. Exposed participants were defined as having been in contact with someone with a PCR-confirmed or clinician-diagnosed COVID-19 case within 2 weeks of study entry. Mobile phlebotomists in the prospective study collected whole blood, serum and a nasopharyngeal or oropharyngeal swab from every participant. Prospective study participants could optionally give additional blood draws and questionnaires over an approximately two-month period. Before DNA extraction, prospective study blood samples were shipped either frozen or at room temperature. The cysteine opens and the phenylalanine closes a CDR3 of 15 amino acids. The kept DNA is CDR3 alone, 45 bases in frame from the first base. The germline ends are 6 bases apart after V is trimmed by 0 bases and J by 0 bases. CDR1 and CDR2, looked up from the germline V gene, are SGHRS and YFSETQ.

Of note for this clone: Its antigen specificity is not known. No qualities accompany the bases; no much larger clone lies one base away.

The chain is assembled from TRBV5-1 and TRBJ2-2; the D gene is unclear. The sequencing input was PBMCs or T cells enriched from blood (not recorded which). The TCR sequence derives from a woman between 45 and 60 years old who had been exposed to COVID-19. The CDR3: CASSLAPSNTGELFF. The bases read TGCGCCAGCAGCTTGGCTCCCTCGAACACCGGGGAGCTGTTTTTT.